This T cell receptor beta chain was profiled in a study of T cells in Graves' hyperthyroidism and ophthalmopathy. Amplified TCR beta CDR3 regions came from RNA transcripts. Initially, a first-round RT-PCR of the TCR CDR3 employed the HTBI primer set. TCRdb passed the multiplex PCR reads through MiXCR, listing each CDR3 protein once. The sample consists of hundreds of thousands of distinct CDR3 sequences, about 17% of them appearing once. Trimming took 10 bases from V and 4 from J, leaving 20 bases between them. This CDR3 spans 15 amino acids. Germline-derived CDR1 and CDR2 are MNHEY and SMNVEV (reference sequence).

The chain is built from TRBV27 and TRBJ1-3; a possible D gene is TRBD1 (5 bases). The sequence was collected from a woman aged 45-65 years with Graves' hyperthyroidism that later progressed to Graves' ophthalmopathy. Sequenced material: blood. CDR3 in DNA: TGTGCCACCGGAACTGCCCCAGGGCGAGGAAACACCATATATTTT. Translated, it gives CATGTAPGRGNTIYF.